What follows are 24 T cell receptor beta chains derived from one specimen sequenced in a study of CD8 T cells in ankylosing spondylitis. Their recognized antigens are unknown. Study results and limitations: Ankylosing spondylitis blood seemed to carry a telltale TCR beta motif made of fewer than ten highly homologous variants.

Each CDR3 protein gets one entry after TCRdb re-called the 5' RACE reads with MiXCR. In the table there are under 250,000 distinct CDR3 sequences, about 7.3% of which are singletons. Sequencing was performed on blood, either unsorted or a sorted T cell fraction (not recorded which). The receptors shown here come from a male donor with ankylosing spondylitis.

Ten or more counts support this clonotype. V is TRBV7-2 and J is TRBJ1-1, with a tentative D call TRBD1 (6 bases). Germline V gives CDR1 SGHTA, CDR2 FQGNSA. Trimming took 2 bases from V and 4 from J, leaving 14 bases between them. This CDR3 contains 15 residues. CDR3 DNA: TGTGCCAGCAGCTTAATGAAACAGGGACCCACTGAAGCTTTCTTT. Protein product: CASSLMKQGPTEAFF.

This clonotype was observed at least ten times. Here the CDR3 reads CSARVAGGSTDTQYF. The CDR3 region has the DNA TGCAGTGCTAGAGTGGCGGGGGGGAGCACAGATACGCAGTATTTT. This sequence joins TRBV20-1 and TRBJ2-3; 9 positions agree with TRBD2. The V gene end was trimmed by 1 base and the J gene end by 0 bases; junction bases not matched to a gene: 2. This CDR3 is built from 15 residues. Germline V gene lookup returns CDR1 DFQATT and CDR2 SNEGSKA (reference sequence).

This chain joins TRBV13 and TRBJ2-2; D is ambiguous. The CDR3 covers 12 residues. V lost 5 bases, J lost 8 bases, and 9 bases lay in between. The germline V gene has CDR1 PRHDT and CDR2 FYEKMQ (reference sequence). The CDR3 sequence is CASSRRRGELFF. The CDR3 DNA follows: TGTGCCAGCAGCCGAAGGCGTGGGGAGCTGTTTTTT.

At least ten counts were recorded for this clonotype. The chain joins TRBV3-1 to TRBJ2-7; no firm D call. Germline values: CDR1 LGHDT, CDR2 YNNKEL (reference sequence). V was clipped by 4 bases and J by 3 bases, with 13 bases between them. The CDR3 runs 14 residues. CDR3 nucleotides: TGTGCCAGCAGCCTCAGACCGGAACTCTACGAGCAGTACTTC. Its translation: CASSLRPELYEQYF.

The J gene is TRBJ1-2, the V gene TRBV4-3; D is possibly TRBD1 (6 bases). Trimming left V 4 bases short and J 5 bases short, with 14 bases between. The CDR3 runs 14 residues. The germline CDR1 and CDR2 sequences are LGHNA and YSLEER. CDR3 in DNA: TGCGCCAGCAGCCGGACCGGGACAATTTATGGCTACACCTTC. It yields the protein CASSRTGTIYGYTF.

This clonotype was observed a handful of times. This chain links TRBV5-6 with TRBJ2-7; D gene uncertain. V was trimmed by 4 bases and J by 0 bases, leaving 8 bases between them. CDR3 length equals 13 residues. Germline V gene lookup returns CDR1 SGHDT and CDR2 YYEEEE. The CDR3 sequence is CASSTEYSYEQYF. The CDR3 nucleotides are TGTGCCAGCAGCACCGAATACTCCTACGAGCAGTACTTC.

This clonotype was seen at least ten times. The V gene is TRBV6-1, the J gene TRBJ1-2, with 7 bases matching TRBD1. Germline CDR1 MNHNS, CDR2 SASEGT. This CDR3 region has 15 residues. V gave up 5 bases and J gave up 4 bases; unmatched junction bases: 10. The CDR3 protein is CASSTLRDRVYGYTF. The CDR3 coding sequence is TGTGCCAGCAGTACCCTCCGGGACAGAGTCTATGGCTACACCTTC.

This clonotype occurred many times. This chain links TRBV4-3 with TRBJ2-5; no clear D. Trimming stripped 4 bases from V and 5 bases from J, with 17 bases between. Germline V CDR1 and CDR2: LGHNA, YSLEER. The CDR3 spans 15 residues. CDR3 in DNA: TGCGCCAGCAGCCCTGGAGTATTAAGTTTGGAGACCCAGTACTTC. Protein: CASSPGVLSLETQYF.

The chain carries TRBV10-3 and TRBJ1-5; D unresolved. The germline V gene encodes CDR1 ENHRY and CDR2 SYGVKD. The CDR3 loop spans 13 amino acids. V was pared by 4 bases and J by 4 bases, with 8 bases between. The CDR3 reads CAISGVGNQPQHF. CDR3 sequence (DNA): TGTGCCATCAGTGGAGTTGGGAATCAGCCCCAGCATTTT.

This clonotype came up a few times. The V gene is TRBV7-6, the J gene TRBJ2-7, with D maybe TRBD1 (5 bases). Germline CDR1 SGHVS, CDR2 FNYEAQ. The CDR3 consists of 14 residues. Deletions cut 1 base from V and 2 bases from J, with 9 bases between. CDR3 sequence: CASSLGQFAYEQYF. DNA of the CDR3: TGTGCCAGCAGCTTAGGACAGTTCGCCTACGAGCAGTACTTC.

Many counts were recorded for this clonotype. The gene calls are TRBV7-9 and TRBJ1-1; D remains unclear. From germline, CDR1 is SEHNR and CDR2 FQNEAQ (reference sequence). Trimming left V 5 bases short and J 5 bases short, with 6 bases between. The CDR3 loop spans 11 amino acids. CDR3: CASSRRTEAFF. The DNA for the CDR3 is TGTGCCAGCAGCCGTCGGACTGAAGCTTTCTTT. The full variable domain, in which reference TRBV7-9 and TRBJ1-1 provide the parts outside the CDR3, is DTGVSQNPRHKITKRGQNVTFRCDPISEHNRLYWYRQTLGQGPEFLTYFQNEAQLEKSRLLSDRFSAERPKGSFSTLEIQRTEQGDSAMYLCASSRRTEAFFGQGTRLTVV.

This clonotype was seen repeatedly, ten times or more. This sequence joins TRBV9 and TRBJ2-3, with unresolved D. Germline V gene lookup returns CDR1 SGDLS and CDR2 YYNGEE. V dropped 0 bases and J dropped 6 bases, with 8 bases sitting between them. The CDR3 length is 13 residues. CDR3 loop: CASSVGGLDTQYF. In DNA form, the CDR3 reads TGTGCCAGCAGCGTAGGTGGTCTTGATACGCAGTATTTT.

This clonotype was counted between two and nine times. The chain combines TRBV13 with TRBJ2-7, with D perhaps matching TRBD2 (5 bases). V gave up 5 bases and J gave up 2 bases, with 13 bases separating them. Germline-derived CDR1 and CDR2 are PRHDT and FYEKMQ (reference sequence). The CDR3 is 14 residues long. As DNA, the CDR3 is TGTGCCAGCAGCCCCCTTCGGGGAACCTACGAGCAGTACTTC. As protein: CASSPLRGTYEQYF.

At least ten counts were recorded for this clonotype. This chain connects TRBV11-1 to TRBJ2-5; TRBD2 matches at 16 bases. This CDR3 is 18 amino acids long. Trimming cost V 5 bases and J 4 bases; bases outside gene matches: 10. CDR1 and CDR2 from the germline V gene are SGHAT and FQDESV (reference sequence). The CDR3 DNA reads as TGTGCCAGCAGCCCACCGGGACTAGCGGGAGGGTTAGGAGAGACCCAGTACTTC. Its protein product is CASSPPGLAGGLGETQYF.

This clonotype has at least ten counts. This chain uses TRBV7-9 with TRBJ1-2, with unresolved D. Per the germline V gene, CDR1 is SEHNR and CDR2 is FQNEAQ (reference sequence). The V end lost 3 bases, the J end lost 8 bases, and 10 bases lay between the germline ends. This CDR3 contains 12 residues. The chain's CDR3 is CASSLLEKGYTF. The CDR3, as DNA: TGTGCCAGCAGCTTGTTAGAGAAGGGCTACACCTTC.

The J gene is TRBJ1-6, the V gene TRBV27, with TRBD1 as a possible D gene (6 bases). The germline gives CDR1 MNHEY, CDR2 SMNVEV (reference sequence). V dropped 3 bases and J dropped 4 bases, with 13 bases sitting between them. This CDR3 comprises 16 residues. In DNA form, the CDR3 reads TGTGCCAGCAGTTTGTCACAGGGTGATTATAATTCACCCCTCCACTTT. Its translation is CASSLSQGDYNSPLHF.

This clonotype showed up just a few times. The CDR3 nucleotides are TGTGCCAGCAGTGAAGTTGCCTACGAGCAGTACTTC. Translating gives CASSEVAYEQYF. V usage is TRBV2 and J usage is TRBJ2-7; D gene uncertain. This CDR3 region has 12 residues. CDR1 and CDR2 from the germline V gene are SNHLY and FYNNEI. V lost 1 base, J lost 2 bases, and 3 bases lay in between.

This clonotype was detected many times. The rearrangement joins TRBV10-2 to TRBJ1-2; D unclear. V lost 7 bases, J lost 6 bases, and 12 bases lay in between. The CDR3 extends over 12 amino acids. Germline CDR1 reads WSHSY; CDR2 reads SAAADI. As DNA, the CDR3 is TGCGCCAGCACAGCCTCACTGGATGGCTACACCTTC. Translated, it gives CASTASLDGYTF.

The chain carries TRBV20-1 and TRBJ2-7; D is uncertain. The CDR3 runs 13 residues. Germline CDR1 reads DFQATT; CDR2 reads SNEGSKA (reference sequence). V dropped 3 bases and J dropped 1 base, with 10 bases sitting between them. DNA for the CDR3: TGCAGTGCTAGTAGTTATGATTCCTACGAGCAGTACTTC. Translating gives CSASSYDSYEQYF.

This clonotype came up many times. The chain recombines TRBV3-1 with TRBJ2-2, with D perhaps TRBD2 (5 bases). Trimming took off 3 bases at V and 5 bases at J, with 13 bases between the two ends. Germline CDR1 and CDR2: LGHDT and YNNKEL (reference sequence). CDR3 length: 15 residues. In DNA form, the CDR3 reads TGTGCCAGCAGCCATATCACCGAGGGAACCGGGGAGCTGTTTTTT. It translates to CASSHITEGTGELFF.

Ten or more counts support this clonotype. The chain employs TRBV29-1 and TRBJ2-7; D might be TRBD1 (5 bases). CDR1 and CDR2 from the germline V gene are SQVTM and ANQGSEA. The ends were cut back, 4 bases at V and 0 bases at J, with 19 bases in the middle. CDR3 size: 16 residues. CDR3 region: CSVVSGSYHSSYEQYF. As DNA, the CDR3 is TGCAGCGTTGTGTCAGGGTCCTACCACTCCTCCTACGAGCAGTACTTC.

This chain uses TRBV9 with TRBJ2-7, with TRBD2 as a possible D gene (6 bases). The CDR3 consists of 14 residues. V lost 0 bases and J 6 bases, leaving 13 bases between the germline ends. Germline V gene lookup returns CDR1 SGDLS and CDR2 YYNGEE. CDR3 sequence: CASSVDAGSLEQYF. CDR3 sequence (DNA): TGTGCCAGCAGCGTAGACGCGGGATCCCTCGAGCAGTACTTC.

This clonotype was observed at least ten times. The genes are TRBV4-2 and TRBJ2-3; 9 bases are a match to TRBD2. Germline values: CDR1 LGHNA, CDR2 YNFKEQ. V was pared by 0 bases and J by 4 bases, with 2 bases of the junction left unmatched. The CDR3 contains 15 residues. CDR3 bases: TGTGCCAGCAGCCAAGAGCGGGGGGGCCCAGATACGCAGTATTTT. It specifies CASSQERGGPDTQYF.

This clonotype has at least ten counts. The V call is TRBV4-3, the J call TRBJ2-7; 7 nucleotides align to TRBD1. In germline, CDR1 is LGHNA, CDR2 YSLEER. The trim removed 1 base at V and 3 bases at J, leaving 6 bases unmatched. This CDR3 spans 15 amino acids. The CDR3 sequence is CASSQGDSGFYEQYF. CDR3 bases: TGCGCCAGCAGCCAAGGGGACAGTGGCTTCTACGAGCAGTACTTC.